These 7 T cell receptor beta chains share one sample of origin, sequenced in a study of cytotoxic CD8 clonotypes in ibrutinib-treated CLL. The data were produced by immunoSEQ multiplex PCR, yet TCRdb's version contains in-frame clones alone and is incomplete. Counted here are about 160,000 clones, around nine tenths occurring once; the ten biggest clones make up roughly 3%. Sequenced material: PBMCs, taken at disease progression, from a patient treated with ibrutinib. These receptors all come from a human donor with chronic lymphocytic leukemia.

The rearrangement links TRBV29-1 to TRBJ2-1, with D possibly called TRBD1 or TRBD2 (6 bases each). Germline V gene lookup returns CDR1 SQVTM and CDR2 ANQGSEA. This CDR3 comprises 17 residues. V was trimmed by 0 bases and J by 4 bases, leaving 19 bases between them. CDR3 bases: TGCAGCGTTGAAGAGTTGTACGGGGGCGGATTATACAATGAGCAGTTCTTC. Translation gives CSVEELYGGGLYNEQFF.

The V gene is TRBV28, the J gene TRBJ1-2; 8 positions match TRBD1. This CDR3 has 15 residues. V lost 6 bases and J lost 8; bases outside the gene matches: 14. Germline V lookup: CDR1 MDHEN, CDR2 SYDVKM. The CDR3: CASRAGTGGLGGYTF. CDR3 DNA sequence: TGTGCCAGCAGGGCCGGGACAGGCGGGCTCGGGGGCTACACCTTC.

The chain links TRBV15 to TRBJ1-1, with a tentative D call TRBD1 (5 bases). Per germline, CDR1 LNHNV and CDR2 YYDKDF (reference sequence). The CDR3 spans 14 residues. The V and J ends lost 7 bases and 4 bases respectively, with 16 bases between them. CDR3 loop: CATTRGQGGTEAFF. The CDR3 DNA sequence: TGTGCCACCACTAGGGGCCAGGGAGGCACTGAAGCTTTCTTT.

The CDR3 protein is CASRVSGAGLSYNEQFF. CDR3 coding DNA: TGTGCCAGCAGAGTTAGCGGAGCGGGCCTCTCCTACAATGAGCAGTTCTTC. The chain is built from TRBV9 and TRBJ2-1; possibly TRBD2 for D (6 bases). V shed 5 bases and J shed 0 bases, with 18 bases lying between them. Germline V lookup: CDR1 SGDLS, CDR2 YYNGEE. The CDR3 consists of 17 residues.

The CDR3 nucleotides are TGTGCCAGTAGTATGAACCACGAGGCTAGCTATGGCTACACCTTC. This translates into CASSMNHEASYGYTF. The rearrangement joins TRBV19 to TRBJ1-2; D unresolved. The CDR3 loop spans 15 amino acids. Germline lookup yields CDR1 LNHDA and CDR2 SQIVND (reference sequence). The V and J ends lost 3 bases and 4 bases respectively, with 15 bases between them. The full variable domain, rest sourced from reference TRBV19 and TRBJ1-2, is DGGITQSPKYLFRKEGQNVTLSCEQNLNHDAMYWYRQDPGQGLRLIYYSQIVNDFQKGDIAEGYSVSREKKESFPLTVTSAQKNPTAFYLCASSMNHEASYGYTFGSGTRLTVV.

This chain's CDR3 is CASSQRAGSPDTQYF. The CDR3 nucleotides are TGCGCCAGCAGCCAACGAGCGGGATCACCAGATACGCAGTATTTT. The chain links TRBV4-1 to TRBJ2-3; 7 bases fit TRBD2. The ends lost 2 bases at V and 4 bases at J; junction bases unmatched: 6. The V gene's germline CDR1 is MGHRA and CDR2 YSYEKL. CDR3 length: 15 residues.

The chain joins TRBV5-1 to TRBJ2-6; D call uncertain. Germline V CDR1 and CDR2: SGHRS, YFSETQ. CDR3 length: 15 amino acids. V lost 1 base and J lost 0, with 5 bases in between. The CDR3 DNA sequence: TGCGCCAGCAGCTTGTCCATCTCTGGGGCCAACGTCCTGACTTTC. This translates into CASSLSISGANVLTF.